The clone carrying this TCR beta chain has just a few counts. What it recognizes is unknown. The CDR3 spans 12 residues. With 3 bases removed from V and 10 bases from J, the gap between germline ends came to 10 bases. Germline-derived CDR1 and CDR2 are SGHNT and YENEEA. Bulk tumor genomic DNA, approximately 560 ng per sample, was used as template. Spaced far apart, several biopsies were taken from each primary tumor during surgery. Undergoing curative surgery were patients whose non-small cell lung cancer was untreated and newly diagnosed. Multiplex PCR amplified the TCR beta CDR3 region. Its first round ran for around 10 cycles with 32 V and 13 J primers. MiXCR was run by TCRdb on the multiplex PCR reads, yielding one entry per CDR3 protein. The repertoire holds around 21,000 distinct CDR3 sequences, with around 30% as singletons. The record originates from a study of immune heterogeneity within non-small cell lung tumors.

Notes on the study in general: Local T-cell clonality and local tumor mutational burden correlated moderately but significantly (R 0.3 to 0.4).

Sequenced material: lung tumor tissue. This receptor was taken from a man between 35 and 55 years old with non-small cell lung cancer. The V gene is TRBV11-3, the J gene TRBJ2-1; the D gene is possibly TRBD2 (5 bases). The CDR3 DNA reads as TGTGCCAGCAGCTTTGAGGGTCGCGAGCAGTTCTTC. Translation gives CASSFEGREQFF.